The rows below give T cell receptor beta chains drawn from one sample of a study of glioma-infiltrating T cells. TCRdb passed the multiplex PCR reads through MiXCR, listing each CDR3 protein once. The table lists fewer than 200,000 distinct CDR3 sequences, around 40% of them singletons. The source material was glioma tissue, nonneoplastic brain tissue, or PBMCs (not recorded which). These receptors were obtained from a human donor with low-grade glioma or glioblastoma, undergoing nonglioma brain surgery, or in good health (not recorded which). Each CDR3 is given with its conserved first and last residue. The order of the fields is CDR3 DNA, CDR3 protein, J gene, V gene, clone size, D gene. A D gene is named only where the DNA matches it firmly. For some rows the clone size is stated as once, few or many, or as a class when expanded; others skip it.

cdr3_nt: TGTGCCAGCAGACCCGACAGGGGAGTAGGTGAAAAACTGTTTTTT
cdr3_aa: CASRPDRGVGEKLFF
j_call: TRBJ1-4
v_call: TRBV28
clone_size: many
d_call: TRBD1

cdr3_nt: TGTGCCAGTAGTATACTTACAGGGGTGGATGATCACACTGAAGCTTTCTTT
cdr3_aa: CASSILTGVDDHTEAFF
j_call: TRBJ1-1
v_call: TRBV19
clone_size: .
d_call: TRBD1

cdr3_nt: TGTGCCAGTTGGCTATATGGCTACACCTTC
cdr3_aa: CASWLYGYTF
j_call: TRBJ1-2
v_call: TRBV19
clone_size: many
d_call: .

cdr3_nt: TGTGCCAGCAGGGAAAAGACAGGGGCCCTTTCCGGGGGCAATAGAGGTGAGCAGTTCTTC
cdr3_aa: CASREKTGALSGGNRGEQFF
j_call: TRBJ2-1
v_call: TRBV6-1
clone_size: many
d_call: TRBD1

cdr3_nt: TGTGCCAGCAGTACCCGCACAGGGCTTGGTTGGGATGAGCAGTTCTTC
cdr3_aa: CASSTRTGLGWDEQFF
j_call: TRBJ2-1
v_call: TRBV2
clone_size: many
d_call: .

cdr3_nt: TGTGCCAGCAGCAGGGGAATCAATTCACCCCTCCACTTT
cdr3_aa: CASSRGINSPLHF
j_call: TRBJ1-6
v_call: TRBV2
clone_size: .
d_call: .

cdr3_nt: TGTGCCAGCAGCGCTACTAACTATGGCTACACCTTC
cdr3_aa: CASSATNYGYTF
j_call: TRBJ1-2
v_call: TRBV7-9
clone_size: many
d_call: .

cdr3_nt: TGTGCCAGCAGTTACAGTGGGGTAGAGCAGTACTTC
cdr3_aa: CASSYSGVEQYF
j_call: TRBJ2-7
v_call: TRBV6-6
clone_size: many
d_call: .

cdr3_nt: TGTGCCAGCTCACCGGTTCCAGATACGCAGTATTTT
cdr3_aa: CASSPVPDTQYF
j_call: TRBJ2-3
v_call: TRBV18
clone_size: few
d_call: .

cdr3_nt: TGTGCCAGCAGTTTCGGGAGACTCAATGAGCAGTTCTTC
cdr3_aa: CASSFGRLNEQFF
j_call: TRBJ2-1
v_call: TRBV27
clone_size: .
d_call: .

cdr3_nt: TGTGCCAGCAGTTATGGGGGTCACAGCACAGATACGCAGTATTTT
cdr3_aa: CASSYGGHSTDTQYF
j_call: TRBJ2-3
v_call: TRBV28
clone_size: .
d_call: .

cdr3_nt: TGTGCCAGCAGTTCGACTTTCCTCTTGGGAGTGGGACGTGGGGCCAACGTCCTGACTTTC
cdr3_aa: CASSSTFLLGVGRGANVLTF
j_call: TRBJ2-6
v_call: TRBV28
clone_size: many
d_call: .

cdr3_nt: TGCTTCCCAAAGAACACTGAAGCTTTCTTT
cdr3_aa: CFPKNTEAFF
j_call: TRBJ1-1
v_call: TRBV20-1
clone_size: .
d_call: .

cdr3_nt: TGTGCCAGTAGTACGGGGACAGGGCGGCATGAGCAGTTCTTC
cdr3_aa: CASSTGTGRHEQFF
j_call: TRBJ2-1
v_call: TRBV19
clone_size: few
d_call: TRBD1

cdr3_nt: TGCAGCGTTGCAGGCGGACGCACAGATACGCAGTATTTT
cdr3_aa: CSVAGGRTDTQYF
j_call: TRBJ2-3
v_call: TRBV29-1
clone_size: few
d_call: .

cdr3_nt: TGCAGTGCTATCCGGACTAGCGGGAGTCCATCGGCAGATACGCAGTATTTT
cdr3_aa: CSAIRTSGSPSADTQYF
j_call: TRBJ2-3
v_call: TRBV20-1
clone_size: many
d_call: TRBD2

cdr3_nt: TGCAGTGCTAGCCATCTAGCGGGAACCAGGGGTACCACAGATACGCAGTATTTT
cdr3_aa: CSASHLAGTRGTTDTQYF
j_call: TRBJ2-3
v_call: TRBV20-1
clone_size: .
d_call: TRBD2

cdr3_nt: TGTGCCAGCAGTGAAGCGCGGGGGAACTGGGAGACCCAGTACTTC
cdr3_aa: CASSEARGNWETQYF
j_call: TRBJ2-5
v_call: TRBV6-1
clone_size: many
d_call: TRBD2

cdr3_nt: TGTGCCATCAGTTATACAACCGGGACAGGGTGGGATGGCTACACCTTC
cdr3_aa: CAISYTTGTGWDGYTF
j_call: TRBJ1-2
v_call: TRBV10-3
clone_size: .
d_call: TRBD1

cdr3_nt: TGTGCCAGCAGTAATCCGGCTAGCGGGAATCTTTACGAGCAGCACTTC
cdr3_aa: CASSNPASGNLYEQHF
j_call: TRBJ2-7
v_call: TRBV6-2/TRBV6-3
clone_size: .
d_call: TRBD2

cdr3_nt: TGTGCCAGCAGACCGGGACAGATAAGCTCCTACGAGCAGTACTTC
cdr3_aa: CASRPGQISSYEQYF
j_call: TRBJ2-7
v_call: TRBV28
clone_size: many
d_call: TRBD1

cdr3_nt: TGTGCCAGCAGTTTAGGAATAGCGGTTACCACAGATACGCAGTATTTT
cdr3_aa: CASSLGIAVTTDTQYF
j_call: TRBJ2-3
v_call: TRBV12-3/TRBV12-4
clone_size: many
d_call: .

cdr3_nt: TGTGCCAGCATCGGAACAGCCAAAAACATTCAGTACTTC
cdr3_aa: CASIGTAKNIQYF
j_call: TRBJ2-4
v_call: TRBV6-1
clone_size: many
d_call: .

cdr3_nt: TGTGCCAGCAGTTTATACCCCGGACTAGCGGGAGGAAAAGATACGCAGTATTTT
cdr3_aa: CASSLYPGLAGGKDTQYF
j_call: TRBJ2-3
v_call: TRBV27
clone_size: .
d_call: TRBD2

cdr3_nt: TGCGCCAGCAGCCAGACTCATTTCTCTGGAAAAACCATATATTTT
cdr3_aa: CASSQTHFSGKTIYF
j_call: TRBJ1-3
v_call: TRBV27
clone_size: .
d_call: .

cdr3_nt: TGTGCCAGCAGTTTATCGGGGGGGAACTATGGCTACACCTTC
cdr3_aa: CASSLSGGNYGYTF
j_call: TRBJ1-2
v_call: TRBV27
clone_size: many
d_call: .

cdr3_nt: TGTGCCAGCAGTTTGTTCGGACGAGGAAACACCGGGGAGCTGTTTTTT
cdr3_aa: CASSLFGRGNTGELFF
j_call: TRBJ2-2
v_call: TRBV28
clone_size: many
d_call: .

cdr3_nt: TGCAGCGTTCGCGGCGTAAACACAGATACGCAGTATTTT
cdr3_aa: CSVRGVNTDTQYF
j_call: TRBJ2-3
v_call: TRBV29-1
clone_size: .
d_call: .

cdr3_nt: TGTGCCACCAGTGGGGCGGGAGCTCCCGAGCAGTACTTC
cdr3_aa: CATSGAGAPEQYF
j_call: TRBJ2-7
v_call: TRBV27
clone_size: .
d_call: TRBD2

cdr3_nt: TGTGCCAGCAGGGGACAGGGGGTTAGCGATCAGCCCCAGCATTTT
cdr3_aa: CASRGQGVSDQPQHF
j_call: TRBJ1-5
v_call: TRBV6-1
clone_size: many
d_call: TRBD1

cdr3_nt: TGTGCCACCAGTGATGCGACCGGCGCCCGGGGAGATACCCAGTACTTC
cdr3_aa: CATSDATGARGDTQYF
j_call: TRBJ2-5
v_call: TRBV24-1
clone_size: .
d_call: .

cdr3_nt: TGTGCCAGCAGTGTTACAGGGGGTGATCAGCCCCAGCATTTT
cdr3_aa: CASSVTGGDQPQHF
j_call: TRBJ1-5
v_call: TRBV6-1
clone_size: many
d_call: TRBD1

cdr3_nt: TGTGCCAGCAGTTTGACTAGCGGGAGCTTTGGTGAGCAGTTCTTC
cdr3_aa: CASSLTSGSFGEQFF
j_call: TRBJ2-1
v_call: TRBV27
clone_size: many
d_call: TRBD2

cdr3_nt: TGTGCCACGCGATCCGGGACACGTAATAGCAATAAGCCCCAGCATTTT
cdr3_aa: CATRSGTRNSNKPQHF
j_call: TRBJ1-5
v_call: TRBV24-1
clone_size: .
d_call: .

cdr3_nt: TGTGCCAGCAGCGTAGATGCAGGAGGAAACACCATATATTTT
cdr3_aa: CASSVDAGGNTIYF
j_call: TRBJ1-3
v_call: TRBV13
clone_size: .
d_call: .

cdr3_nt: TGTGCCAGTAGTATGGGACTACATTACAATGAGCAGTTCTTC
cdr3_aa: CASSMGLHYNEQFF
j_call: TRBJ2-1
v_call: TRBV19
clone_size: .
d_call: TRBD2

cdr3_nt: TGCAGTGCTTCCCCCTACGCGGGAGAAGGTCTTGTAGAAGAGACCCAGTACTTC
cdr3_aa: CSASPYAGEGLVEETQYF
j_call: TRBJ2-5
v_call: TRBV20-1
clone_size: many
d_call: TRBD2

cdr3_nt: TGTGCCACCAGCAGAGATCAGCAGCAGCGCACAGATACGCAGTATTTT
cdr3_aa: CATSRDQQQRTDTQYF
j_call: TRBJ2-3
v_call: TRBV15
clone_size: many
d_call: .

cdr3_nt: TGTGCCAGCAGTTTATATAAAGGCGAGCAGTACTTC
cdr3_aa: CASSLYKGEQYF
j_call: TRBJ2-7
v_call: TRBV27
clone_size: many
d_call: .

cdr3_nt: TGTGCCAGCAGTTACCGGGCGGGAGCGATCTACGAGCAGTACTTC
cdr3_aa: CASSYRAGAIYEQYF
j_call: TRBJ2-7
v_call: TRBV6-6
clone_size: few
d_call: TRBD2

cdr3_nt: TGTGCCAGCAGCAAAATAGGGGCGGATACGCAGTATTTT
cdr3_aa: CASSKIGADTQYF
j_call: TRBJ2-3
v_call: TRBV7-6
clone_size: many
d_call: .

cdr3_nt: TGCAGTGCTAGGAGGCTAGGGGCAGATACGCAGTATTTT
cdr3_aa: CSARRLGADTQYF
j_call: TRBJ2-3
v_call: TRBV20-1
clone_size: many
d_call: .

cdr3_nt: TGTGCCAGCAGTTTAAGGGCACTGGGGAAACAGTACTTC
cdr3_aa: CASSLRALGKQYF
j_call: TRBJ2-5
v_call: TRBV6-5
clone_size: .
d_call: .

cdr3_nt: TGTGCCAGCAGTGACGTCGGGAGAATTTTCGGCGAGCAGTACTTC
cdr3_aa: CASSDVGRIFGEQYF
j_call: TRBJ2-7
v_call: TRBV25-1
clone_size: few
d_call: .

cdr3_nt: TGTGCCATTAGTATATCCAGCAGCATAACCTACAATGAGCAGTTCTTC
cdr3_aa: CAISISSSITYNEQFF
j_call: TRBJ2-1
v_call: TRBV19
clone_size: .
d_call: .

cdr3_nt: TGTGCCAGCAGTACGACAAGCCACGAGTTGTACTTC
cdr3_aa: CASSTTSHELYF
j_call: TRBJ2-7
v_call: TRBV2
clone_size: few
d_call: .

cdr3_nt: TGTGCCACCAGTGGGGGGGGGACAGCAAGCAATCAGCCCCAGCATTTT
cdr3_aa: CATSGGGTASNQPQHF
j_call: TRBJ1-5
v_call: TRBV24-1
clone_size: many
d_call: TRBD1

cdr3_nt: TGTGCCAGCAGGTTAACAGGGGCCACAGATACGCAGTATTTT
cdr3_aa: CASRLTGATDTQYF
j_call: TRBJ2-3
v_call: TRBV28
clone_size: many
d_call: TRBD1